These 25 T cell receptor beta chains were all obtained from the same sample, sequenced in a study of PD-L1 blockade in urothelial cancer. Described time point: pretreatment peripheral blood. TCRdb's copy holds only in-frame clones and misses some; the assay was immunoSEQ multiplex PCR. The data contain about 53,000 clones, roughly 87% of them singletons. The starting material was PBMCs, obtained around atezolizumab (anti-PD-L1) treatment. All receptors come from a woman aged 60-75 years with urothelial cancer.

V gene TRBV19 combines with J gene TRBJ2-4; a weak D match, TRBD2 (6 bases). The CDR3 contains 13 residues. Per germline, CDR1 LNHDA and CDR2 SQIVND (reference sequence). The V end was cut by 3 bases, the J end by 8 bases, with 11 bases between. Written as DNA, the CDR3 is TGTGCCAGTAGTATCCCGGGACTCGACATTCAGTACTTC. This gives the protein CASSIPGLDIQYF.

The chain is built from TRBV11-2 and TRBJ2-7; TRBD1 matches at 7 bases. The CDR3 contains 14 residues. Germline trimming cut 0 bases from V and 1 base from J; bases unmatched to any gene: 0. Per germline, CDR1 SGHAT and CDR2 FQNNGV. The CDR3: CASSLETGSYEQYF. DNA of the CDR3: TGTGCCAGCAGCTTAGAGACAGGGTCCTACGAGCAGTACTTC.

The rearrangement joins TRBV27 to TRBJ2-2, with a weak D call TRBD2 (6 bases). The V gene's germline CDR1 is MNHEY and CDR2 SMNVEV (reference sequence). V gave up 6 bases and J gave up 1 base, with 12 bases separating them. The CDR3 sequence is 15 residues long. CDR3 region: CASRGLARNTGELFF. DNA for the CDR3: TGTGCCAGCAGGGGGCTAGCGCGGAACACCGGGGAGCTGTTTTTT.

The chain is built from TRBV5-5 and TRBJ1-5, with no clear D. The CDR3 spans 16 residues. Germline loops: CDR1 SGHKS, CDR2 YYEKEE (reference sequence). V was pared by 4 bases and J by 3 bases, with 17 bases between. The CDR3 loop is CASSPWSSAANQPQHF. The DNA for the CDR3 is TGTGCCAGCAGCCCTTGGAGTAGCGCCGCCAATCAGCCCCAGCATTTT.

The chain employs TRBV4-3 and TRBJ2-7; D ambiguous. The length of the CDR3 is 15 residues. Germline V lookup: CDR1 LGHNA, CDR2 YSLEER. V lost 0 bases, J lost 6 bases, and 15 bases lay in between. The DNA for the CDR3 is TGCGCCAGCAGCCAAGATCGGGTAGCTCTAAGCGAGCAGTACTTC. This translates into CASSQDRVALSEQYF.

V is TRBV10-3 and J is TRBJ2-5, with TRBD1 identical over 8 bases. The V gene's germline CDR1 is ENHRY and CDR2 SYGVKD. V gave up 3 bases and J gave up 5 bases; unmatched junction bases: 5. This CDR3 is built from 14 residues. CDR3 region: CAISDMTGDETQYF. DNA of the CDR3: TGTGCCATCAGTGATATGACAGGGGATGAGACCCAGTACTTC.

The chain recombines TRBV6-6 with TRBJ2-7, with 10 bases matching TRBD1. The CDR3 consists of 14 residues. V dropped 4 bases and J dropped 5; count of bases not matched to a gene: 5. Germline V lookup: CDR1 MNHNY, CDR2 SVGAGI (reference sequence). CDR3 protein: CASSSGQGDHEQYF. The CDR3 bases are TGTGCCAGCAGTTCCGGACAGGGGGACCACGAGCAGTACTTC.

The chain recombines TRBV28 with TRBJ1-5; D remains ambiguous. The germline V and J ends were trimmed by 5 bases and 4 bases, with 12 bases remaining between them. The CDR3 length is 14 residues. Germline-derived CDR1 and CDR2 are MDHEN and SYDVKM. The DNA of the CDR3 is TGTGCCAGCAGTCCGTGGGCCCAAAATCAGCCCCAGCATTTT. Encoded protein: CASSPWAQNQPQHF.

The chain recombines TRBV7-9 with TRBJ1-3; TRBD1 agrees at 7 bases. Germline trimming cut 2 bases from V and 0 bases from J; bases unmatched to any gene: 4. Germline CDR1 SEHNR, CDR2 FQNEAQ (reference sequence). The CDR3 totals 16 residues. CDR3 in amino acids: CASSLWTGNSGNTIYF. In nucleotides, the CDR3 is TGTGCCAGCAGCTTATGGACAGGCAACTCTGGAAACACCATATATTTT.

This sequence joins TRBV19 and TRBJ1-5; 7 bases map to TRBD1. Unmatched junction bases numbered 17, after V lost 9 bases and J lost 3 bases. Germline values: CDR1 LNHDA, CDR2 SQIVND (reference sequence). This CDR3 has 17 amino acids. The CDR3, as DNA: TGTGCCAGCCGGTGGACAGGCAATCCAGATACCAATCAGCCCCAGCATTTT. Protein: CASRWTGNPDTNQPQHF.

V and J are TRBV5-6 and TRBJ1-2; 8 bases are shared with TRBD1. Germline loops: CDR1 SGHDT, CDR2 YYEEEE. The trim removed 4 bases at V and 4 bases at J, leaving 6 bases unmatched. The CDR3 loop spans 14 amino acids. The CDR3 coding sequence is TGTGCCAGCAGCAGGGACAGGCTGAGCTATGGCTACACCTTC. Amino acids: CASSRDRLSYGYTF.

This chain joins TRBV6-5 and TRBJ2-1; D is ambiguous. V lost 5 bases and J 5 bases, leaving 10 bases between the germline ends. Per germline, CDR1 MNHEY and CDR2 SVGAGI. CDR3 length: 13 amino acids. The CDR3: CASSHGFHNEQFF. The CDR3 region has the DNA TGTGCCAGCAGTCATGGCTTCCACAATGAGCAGTTCTTC.

This chain links TRBV4-3 with TRBJ2-7; 13 bases map to TRBD2. Losses at the gene ends were 4 bases for V and 4 bases for J; bases not matched to a gene: 1. The germline gives CDR1 LGHNA, CDR2 YSLEER. The CDR3 spans 14 residues. CDR3 coding DNA: TGCGCCAGCAGCCCACTAGCGGGAGGGTACGAGCAGTACTTC. This gives the protein CASSPLAGGYEQYF.

The chain recombines TRBV10-3 with TRBJ2-1; maybe TRBD2 (6 bases). Per the germline V gene, CDR1 is ENHRY and CDR2 is SYGVKD. The CDR3 runs to 16 residues. V lost 0 bases to trimming and J lost 1 base, with 10 bases between them. CDR3 loop: CAISESGGTSYNEQFF. In DNA form, the CDR3 reads TGTGCCATCAGTGAGTCTGGCGGGACGTCCTACAATGAGCAGTTCTTC.

The chain joins TRBV15 to TRBJ2-3; TRBD1 matches at 7 bases. Germline lookup yields CDR1 LNHNV and CDR2 YYDKDF (reference sequence). The trim removed 0 bases at V and 1 base at J, leaving 7 bases unmatched. The CDR3 totals 17 residues. In DNA form, the CDR3 reads TGTGCCACCAGCAGAGAACTTACAGGGGCAGGCACAGATACGCAGTATTTT. Amino acids: CATSRELTGAGTDTQYF.

The chain has TRBV5-4 and TRBJ1-1, with D possibly matching TRBD1 (5 bases). The V end lost 0 bases, the J end lost 4 bases, and 13 bases lay between the germline ends. The CDR3 consists of 15 residues. Germline CDR1 SGHNT, CDR2 YYREEE (reference sequence). CDR3 sequence reads: CASSLDTQGSTEAFF. In DNA, the CDR3 is TGTGCCAGCAGCTTGGATACCCAGGGTAGCACTGAAGCTTTCTTT.

The CDR3 DNA reads TGTGCCACCAGCAGTTTTGGGCAGGGTGGTCAGCCCCAGCATTTT. Translation gives CATSSFGQGGQPQHF. The chain combines TRBV15 with TRBJ1-5, with D perhaps matching TRBD1 (5 bases). V dropped 3 bases and J dropped 6 bases, with 15 bases sitting between them. The CDR3 extends over 15 amino acids. The germline CDR1 and CDR2 sequences are LNHNV and YYDKDF (reference sequence).

The rearrangement uses TRBV11-2 and TRBJ2-1; 11 nucleotides line up with TRBD2. The trim removed 4 bases at V and 10 bases at J, leaving 9 bases unmatched. This CDR3 is 15 amino acids long. Germline CDR1 SGHAT, CDR2 FQNNGV. The chain's CDR3 is CASSSAGTSGAEQFF. The CDR3 DNA sequence: TGTGCCAGCAGCTCGGCCGGGACTAGCGGAGCCGAGCAGTTCTTC. Combining the CDR3 with reference TRBV11-2 and TRBJ2-1 gives the whole variable domain EAGVAQSPRYKIIEKRQSVAFWCNPISGHATLYWYQQILGQGPKLLIQFQNNGVVDDSQLPKDRFSAERLKGVDSTLKIQPAKLEDSAVYLCASSSAGTSGAEQFFGPGTRLTVL.

This clone was seen a few times. V and J are TRBV6-5 and TRBJ2-1, with 13 bases fitting TRBD2. The germline V gene has CDR1 MNHEY and CDR2 SVGAGI. This CDR3 contains 15 residues. V trimming: 1 base; J trimming: 8 bases; junction bases outside the gene matches: 2. In nucleotides, the CDR3 is TGTGCCAGCAGTTACTTACTAGCGGGGGGGTATGAGCAGTTCTTC. It yields the protein CASSYLLAGGYEQFF.

This chain connects TRBV7-8 to TRBJ2-1, with D maybe TRBD2 (6 bases). Trimming removed 4 bases from V and 1 base from J, with 14 bases in between. The CDR3 contains 16 residues. Germline lookup yields CDR1 SGHVS and CDR2 FQNEAQ. CDR3 coding DNA: TGTGCCAGCAGCTCTGCCGGGACTCCATCCTACAATGAGCAGTTCTTC. Its translation is CASSSAGTPSYNEQFF.

CDR3 nucleotide sequence: TGTGCCAGCAGTGCATCAAGCGGGGGGGCCGACGAGCAGTACTTC. Encoded protein: CASSASSGGADEQYF. This chain links TRBV25-1 with TRBJ2-7; 10 bases line up with TRBD2. Germline V CDR1 and CDR2: MGHDK, SYGVNS. J was trimmed by 5 bases and V by 4 bases; bases with no gene match: 8. The CDR3 extends over 15 amino acids.

For the CDR3, the DNA is TGTGCCAGCAGCTTATATCCCGCTAGCTCCACCTACAATGAGCAGTTCTTC. It yields the protein CASSLYPASSTYNEQFF. This chain joins TRBV7-2 and TRBJ2-1; weak D call: TRBD2 (5 bases). The CDR3 length is 17 residues. The germline V gene encodes CDR1 SGHTA and CDR2 FQGNSA. V lost 2 bases to trimming and J lost 2 bases, with 16 bases between them.

This chain connects TRBV5-1 to TRBJ2-3, with 12 bases matching TRBD2. V dropped 5 bases and J dropped 6; count of bases not matched to a gene: 13. The CDR3 sequence is 17 residues long. The germline gives CDR1 SGHRS, CDR2 YFSETQ. The CDR3 is CASRRTSGAIIRDTQYF. CDR3 sequence (DNA): TGCGCCAGCAGAAGGACTAGCGGGGCAATTATTAGGGATACGCAGTATTTT.

V gene TRBV5-1 combines with J gene TRBJ2-7, with 7 bases lining up with TRBD1. Germline CDR1 reads SGHRS; CDR2 reads YFSETQ. V was pared by 0 bases and J by 6 bases, with 3 bases of the junction left unmatched. The CDR3 has 13 residues. The CDR3 region is CASSLGQGFEQYF. CDR3 nucleotide sequence: TGCGCCAGCAGCTTGGGACAGGGCTTCGAGCAGTACTTC. The whole variable domain, remainder taken from reference TRBV5-1 and TRBJ2-7, is KAGVTQTPRYLIKTRGQQVTLSCSPISGHRSVSWYQQTPGQGLQFLFEYFSETQRNKGNFPGRFSGRQFSNSRSEMNVSTLELGDSALYLCASSLGQGFEQYFGPGTRLTVT.

Of note for this clone: The same CDR3 is also encoded by other DNA sequences in this sample. This chain links TRBV18 with TRBJ1-5, with 9 bases matching TRBD1. The CDR3 has 14 residues. J lost 5 bases, V lost 6 bases, and 5 bases had no gene match. CDR1 and CDR2 (germline): KGHSH, LQKENI. The CDR3 DNA sequence: TGTGCCAGCTCTCTCACAGGGGGCGATCAGCCCCAGCATTTT. It translates to CASSLTGGDQPQHF.